A selection of T cell receptor beta chains follows, all from one sample in a study of control samples from healthy donors and cancer patients. Generated by immunoSEQ multiplex PCR, the TCRdb table keeps only in-frame clones and is missing some. The sample carries about 51,000 clones, 75% to 90% recorded once. Sequencing was performed on blood. These receptors were collected from a man between 65 and 85 years old in good health. Both conserved end residues are part of each CDR3. A D gene is named only where the DNA matches it firmly. Some rows have no size entry. The others give once, few or many, or a class for an expanded clone.

v_gene	d_gene	j_gene	abundance	CDR3aa	CDR3nt
TRBV6-5	TRBD1	TRBJ1-6	NA	CASRQRTGTDSPLHF	TGTGCCAGCAGACAACGGACAGGGACTGATTCACCCCTCCACTTT
TRBV7-9	NA	TRBJ1-2	NA	CASSLAFGGSRRNYGYTF	TGTGCCAGCAGCTTAGCGTTCGGGGGGTCGCGGCGTAACTATGGCTACACCTTC
TRBV19	NA	TRBJ1-1	NA	CASSRGAGRSEAFF	TGTGCCAGTAGCAGGGGTGCAGGGCGGAGTGAAGCTTTCTTT
TRBV7-8	TRBD2	TRBJ2-1	few	CASSPRTGRPGFF	TGTGCCAGCAGCCCTAGGACCGGGAGGCCGGGGTTCTTC
TRBV5-1	NA	TRBJ2-7	NA	CASSLEGHEQYF	TGCGCCAGCAGCTTGGAGGGTCACGAGCAGTACTTC
TRBV6-2/TRBV6-3	NA	TRBJ1-5	few	CASSYLFPPGGDQPQHF	TGTGCCAGCAGTTACCTCTTCCCCCCCGGCGGGGACCAGCCCCAGCATTTT
TRBV6-5	NA	TRBJ2-7	NA	CASRPREAEQYF	TGTGCCAGCAGACCCAGGGAAGCCGAGCAGTACTTC
TRBV25-1	TRBD1	TRBJ1-6	few	CASSPRTGGYSPLHF	TGTGCCAGCAGTCCCCGGACAGGGGGATATTCACCCCTCCACTTT
TRBV5-1	NA	TRBJ2-7	NA	CASSLGRGNQYEQYF	TGCGCCAGCAGCTTGGGACGCGGGAACCAGTACGAGCAGTACTTC
TRBV4-2	NA	TRBJ1-4	NA	CASSPGSPNEKLFF	TGTGCCAGCAGCCCAGGGTCGCCTAATGAAAAACTGTTTTTT